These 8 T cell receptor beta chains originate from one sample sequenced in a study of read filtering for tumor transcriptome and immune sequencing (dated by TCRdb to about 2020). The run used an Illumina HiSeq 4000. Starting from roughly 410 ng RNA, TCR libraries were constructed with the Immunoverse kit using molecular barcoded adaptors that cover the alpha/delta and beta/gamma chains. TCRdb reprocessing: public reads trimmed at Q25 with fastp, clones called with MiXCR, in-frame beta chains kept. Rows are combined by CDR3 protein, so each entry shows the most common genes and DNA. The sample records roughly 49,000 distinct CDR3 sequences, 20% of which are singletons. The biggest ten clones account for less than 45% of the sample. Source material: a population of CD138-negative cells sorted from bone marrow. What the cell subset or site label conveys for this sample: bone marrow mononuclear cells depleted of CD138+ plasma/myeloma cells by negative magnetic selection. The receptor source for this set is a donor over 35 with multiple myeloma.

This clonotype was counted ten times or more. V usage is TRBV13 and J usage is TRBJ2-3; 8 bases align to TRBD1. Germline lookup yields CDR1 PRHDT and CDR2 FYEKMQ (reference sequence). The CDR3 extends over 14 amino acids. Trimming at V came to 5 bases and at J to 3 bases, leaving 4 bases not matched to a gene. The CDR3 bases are TGTGCCAGCAGCCCGGGACAGGTTACAGATACGCAGTATTTT. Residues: CASSPGQVTDTQYF. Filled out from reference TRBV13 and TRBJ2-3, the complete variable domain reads AAGVIQSPRHLIKEKRETATLKCYPIPRHDTVYWYQQGPGQDPQFLISFYEKMQSDKGSIPDRFSAQQFSDYHSELNMSSLELGDSALYFCASSPGQVTDTQYFGPGTRLTVL.

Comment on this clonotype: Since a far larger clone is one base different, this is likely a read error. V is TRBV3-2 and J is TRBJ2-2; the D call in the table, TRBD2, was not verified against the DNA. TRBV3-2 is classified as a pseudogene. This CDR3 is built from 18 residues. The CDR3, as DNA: TGTGCCAGCAGCCAAGTTGTAGAAGCGGGAGGACGGACCGGGGAGCTGTTTTTT. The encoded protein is CASSQVVEAGGRTGELFF.

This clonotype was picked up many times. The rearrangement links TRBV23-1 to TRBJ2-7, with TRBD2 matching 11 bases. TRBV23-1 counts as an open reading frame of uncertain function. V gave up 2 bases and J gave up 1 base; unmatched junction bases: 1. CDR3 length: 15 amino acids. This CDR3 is CASSQGTSGSYEQYF. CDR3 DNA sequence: TGCGCCAGCAGTCAAGGGACTAGCGGATCCTACGAGCAGTACTTC.

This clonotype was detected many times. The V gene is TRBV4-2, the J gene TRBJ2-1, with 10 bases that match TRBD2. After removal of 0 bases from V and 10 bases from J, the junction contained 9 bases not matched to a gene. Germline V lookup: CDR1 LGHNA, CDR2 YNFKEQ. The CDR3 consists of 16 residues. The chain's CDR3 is CASSQEAGGTNSEQFF. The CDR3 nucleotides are TGTGCCAGCAGCCAAGAAGCGGGAGGGACCAATAGCGAGCAGTTCTTC.

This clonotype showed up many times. The CDR3 nucleotides are TGCAGCGTTGAAGATAAACCCGACAGGGGGGGCAATGAGCAGTTCTTC. Amino acids: CSVEDKPDRGGNEQFF. The chain is built from TRBV29-1 and TRBJ2-1, with 9 bases fitting TRBD1. From germline, CDR1 is SQVTM and CDR2 ANQGSEA. J was trimmed by 6 bases and V by 0 bases; bases with no gene match: 9. The CDR3 extends over 16 amino acids.

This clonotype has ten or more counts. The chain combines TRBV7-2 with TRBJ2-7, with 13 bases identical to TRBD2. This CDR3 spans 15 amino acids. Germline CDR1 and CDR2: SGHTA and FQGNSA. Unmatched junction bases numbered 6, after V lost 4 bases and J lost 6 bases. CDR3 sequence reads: CASSSGLAGVSEQYF. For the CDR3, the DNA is TGTGCCAGCAGCTCTGGACTAGCGGGAGTTAGCGAGCAGTACTTC.

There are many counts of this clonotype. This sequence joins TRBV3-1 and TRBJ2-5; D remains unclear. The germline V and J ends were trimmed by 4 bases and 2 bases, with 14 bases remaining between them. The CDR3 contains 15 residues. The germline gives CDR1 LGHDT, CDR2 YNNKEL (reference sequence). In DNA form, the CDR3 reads TGTGCCAGCAGCCCTAGGCCCGGGCCTCAAGAGACCCAGTACTTC. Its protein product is CASSPRPGPQETQYF.

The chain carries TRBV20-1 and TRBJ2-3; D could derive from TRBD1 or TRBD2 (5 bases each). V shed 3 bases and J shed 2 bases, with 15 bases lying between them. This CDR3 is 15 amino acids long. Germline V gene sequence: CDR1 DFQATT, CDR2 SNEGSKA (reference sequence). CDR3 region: CSASAIGTITDTQYF. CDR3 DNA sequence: TGCAGTGCTAGTGCAATTGGGACCATCACAGATACGCAGTATTTT.